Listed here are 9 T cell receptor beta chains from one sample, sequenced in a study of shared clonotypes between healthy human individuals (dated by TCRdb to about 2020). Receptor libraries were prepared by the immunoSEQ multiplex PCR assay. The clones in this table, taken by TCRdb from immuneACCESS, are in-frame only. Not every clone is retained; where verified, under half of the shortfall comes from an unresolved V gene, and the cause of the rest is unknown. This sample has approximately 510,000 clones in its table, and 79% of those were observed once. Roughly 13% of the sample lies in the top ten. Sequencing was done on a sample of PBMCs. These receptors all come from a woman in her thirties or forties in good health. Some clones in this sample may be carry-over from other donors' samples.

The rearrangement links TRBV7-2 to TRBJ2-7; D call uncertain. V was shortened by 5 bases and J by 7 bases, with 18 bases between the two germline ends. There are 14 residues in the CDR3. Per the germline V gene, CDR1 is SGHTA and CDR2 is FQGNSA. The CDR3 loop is CASSPRASVREQYF. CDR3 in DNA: TGTGCCAGCAGCCCCCGCGCGTCCGTCAGGGAGCAGTACTTC. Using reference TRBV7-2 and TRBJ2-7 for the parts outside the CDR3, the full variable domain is GAGVSQSPSNKVTEKGKDVELRCDPISGHTALYWYRQSLGQGLEFLIYFQGNSAPDKSGLPSDRFSAERTGGSVSTLTIQRTQQEDSAVYLCASSPRASVREQYFGPGTRLTVT.

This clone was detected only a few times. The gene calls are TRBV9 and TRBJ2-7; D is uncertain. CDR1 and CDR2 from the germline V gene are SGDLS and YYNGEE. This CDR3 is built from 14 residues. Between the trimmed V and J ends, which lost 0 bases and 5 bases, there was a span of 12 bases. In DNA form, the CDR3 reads TGTGCCAGCAGCGTAGCCCCGACTTGGGACGAGCAGTACTTC. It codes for CASSVAPTWDEQYF.

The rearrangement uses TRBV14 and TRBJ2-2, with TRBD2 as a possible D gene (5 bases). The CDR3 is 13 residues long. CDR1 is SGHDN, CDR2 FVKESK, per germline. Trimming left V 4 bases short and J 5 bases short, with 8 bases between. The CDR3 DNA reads TGTGCCAGCAGCCCCCAGCGGACCGGGGAGCTGTTTTTT. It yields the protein CASSPQRTGELFF.

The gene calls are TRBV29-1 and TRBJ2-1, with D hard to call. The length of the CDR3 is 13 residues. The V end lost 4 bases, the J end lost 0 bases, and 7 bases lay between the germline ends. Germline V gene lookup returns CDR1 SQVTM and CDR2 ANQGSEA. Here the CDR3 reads CSVGSSSYNEQFF. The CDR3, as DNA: TGCAGCGTTGGATCTAGCTCCTACAATGAGCAGTTCTTC.

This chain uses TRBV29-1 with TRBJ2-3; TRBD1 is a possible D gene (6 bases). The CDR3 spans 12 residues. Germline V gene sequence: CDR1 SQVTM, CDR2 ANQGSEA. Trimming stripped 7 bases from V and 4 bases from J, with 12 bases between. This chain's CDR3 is CSAGAGADTQYF. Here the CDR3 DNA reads TGCAGCGCCGGTGCAGGGGCAGATACGCAGTATTTT.

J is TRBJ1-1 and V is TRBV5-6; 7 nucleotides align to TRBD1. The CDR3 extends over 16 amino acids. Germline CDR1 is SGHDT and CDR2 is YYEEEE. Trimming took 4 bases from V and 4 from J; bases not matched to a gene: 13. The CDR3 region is CASSPETGLGSTEAFF. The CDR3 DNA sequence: TGTGCCAGCAGCCCCGAGACAGGGCTGGGGAGCACTGAAGCTTTCTTT. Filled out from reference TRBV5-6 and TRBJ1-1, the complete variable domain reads DAGVTQSPTHLIKTRGQQVTLRCSPKSGHDTVSWYQQALGQGPQFIFQYYEEEERQRGNFPDRFSGHQFPNYSSELNVNALLLGDSALYLCASSPETGLGSTEAFFGQGTRLTVV.

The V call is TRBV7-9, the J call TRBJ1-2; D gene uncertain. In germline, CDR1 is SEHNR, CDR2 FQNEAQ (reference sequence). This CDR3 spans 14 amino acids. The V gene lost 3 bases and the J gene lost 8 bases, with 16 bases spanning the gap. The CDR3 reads CASSFRALRAGYTF. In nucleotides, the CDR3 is TGTGCCAGCAGCTTCCGGGCCCTCCGGGCCGGCTACACCTTC.

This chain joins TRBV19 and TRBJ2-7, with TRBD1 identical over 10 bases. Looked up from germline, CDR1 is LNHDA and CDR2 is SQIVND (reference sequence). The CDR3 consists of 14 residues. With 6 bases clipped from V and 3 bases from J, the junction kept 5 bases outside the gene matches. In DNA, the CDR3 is TGTGCCAGTAGCGGACAGGGGGGTTACTACGAGCAGTACTTC. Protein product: CASSGQGGYYEQYF.

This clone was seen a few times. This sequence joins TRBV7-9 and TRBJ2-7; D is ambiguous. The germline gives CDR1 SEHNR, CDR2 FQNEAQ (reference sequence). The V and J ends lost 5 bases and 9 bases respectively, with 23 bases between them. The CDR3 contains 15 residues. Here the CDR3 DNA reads TGTGCCAGCAGCCGCGAGTTGGGCTTACGACGGCGGCAGTACTTC. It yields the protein CASSRELGLRRRQYF.